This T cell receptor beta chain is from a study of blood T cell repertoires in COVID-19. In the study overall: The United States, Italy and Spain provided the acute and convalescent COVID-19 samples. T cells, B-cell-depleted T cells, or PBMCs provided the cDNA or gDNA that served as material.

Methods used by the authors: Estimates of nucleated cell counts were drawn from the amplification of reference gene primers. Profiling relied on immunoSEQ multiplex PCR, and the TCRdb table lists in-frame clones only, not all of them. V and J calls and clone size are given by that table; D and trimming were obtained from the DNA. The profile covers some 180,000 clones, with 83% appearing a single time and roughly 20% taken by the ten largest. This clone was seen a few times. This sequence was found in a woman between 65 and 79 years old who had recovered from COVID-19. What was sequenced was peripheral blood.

DNA of the CDR3: TGCGCCAGCACTCCTGACGGGAGATCGAACACTGAAGCTTTCTTT. Residues: CASTPDGRSNTEAFF. J is TRBJ1-1 and V is TRBV5-1; D remains ambiguous. V lost 6 bases and J lost 1, with 16 bases in between. Germline assignment: CDR1 SGHRS and CDR2 YFSETQ. This CDR3 is built from 15 residues.